A selection of T cell receptor beta chains follows, all from one sample in a study of T cell repertoires in cytomegalovirus infection. TCRdb used MiXCR to reprocess the reads, holding one entry per CDR3 protein. The profile shows under 600,000 distinct CDR3 sequences, approximately 16% of them singletons. Sequenced sample: CD8+ T cells from PBMCs. Source of these receptors: a human donor in good health (CMV status not recorded). Some clones in this sample may be carry-over from other donors' samples. Each CDR3 is given with its conserved first and last residue.

J | V | CDR3
TRBJ2-1 | TRBV7-3 | CASSDSFNEQFF
TRBJ2-3 | TRBV30 | CAWSVNRVAGWVGTDTQYF
TRBJ2-7 | TRBV9 | CASSVGPPYEQYF
TRBJ1-6 | TRBV5-8 | CASSLTERLSSPLHF
TRBJ1-2 | TRBV7-9 | CASSLPANYGYTF
TRBJ1-5 | TRBV6-5 | CASSYSVGAGQPQHF
TRBJ2-1 | TRBV15 | CATRGFYNEQFF
TRBJ2-7 | TRBV28 | CASSHRDRLYEQYF
TRBJ2-1 | TRBV7-3 | CASSSDSGPNEQFF
TRBJ2-4 | TRBV7-9 | CASSSGLRKNIQYF
TRBJ2-1 | TRBV6-5 | CASSYSEGYEQFF
TRBJ1-1 | TRBV4-3 | CASRDRVNTVAFF
TRBJ2-4 | TRBV6-5 | CASSSQGDLAKNIQYF
TRBJ2-6 | TRBV27 | CASSSYPTGAGANVLTF
TRBJ2-1 | TRBV6-1 | CASSRVESPGQGAFNEQFF
TRBJ1-4 | TRBV7-2 | CASSTTVTGAEKLFF
TRBJ1-5 | TRBV19 | CASRKDSGGYQPQHF
TRBJ2-7 | TRBV27 | CASSDSLSYEQYF
TRBJ1-4 | TRBV27 | CASTPTGQTNEKLFF
TRBJ1-3 | TRBV27 | CASSLNRASGNTIYF
TRBJ2-6 | TRBV27 | CAAGTAVSGANVLTF
TRBJ1-2 | TRBV7-8 | CASSLVTGLDYGYTF
TRBJ2-3 | TRBV18 | CASSPPGGGTDTQYF
TRBJ1-5 | TRBV5-8 | CASSLVGQGASGNQPQHF
TRBJ2-5 | TRBV5-1 | CASSLGLAVQETQYF
TRBJ1-2 | TRBV27 | CASSFSREGLLYGYTF
TRBJ2-7 | TRBV5-6 | CASSLAARGEQYF
TRBJ1-1 | TRBV5-1 | CASRLDRVGAFF
TRBJ2-5 | TRBV18 | CASSRDRSRPGETQYF
TRBJ2-7 | TRBV28 | CASSGRGGFSYEQYF
TRBJ2-3 | TRBV29-1 | CSVGTDTQYF
TRBJ2-5 | TRBV28 | CASSLVPQGGETQYF
TRBJ1-5 | TRBV6-6 | CASSYRYRERGYSNQPQHF
TRBJ2-1 | TRBV6-6 | CASSFLAGGPTDNEQFF
TRBJ1-2 | TRBV5-1 | CASSPDRGQRGYTF
TRBJ1-1 | TRBV5-5 | CASSLESVRVGAFF
TRBJ2-7 | TRBV14 | CASSQGVGRYEQYF
TRBJ2-7 | TRBV7-9 | CASSLPGEGSDEQYF
TRBJ1-1 | TRBV7-7 | CASSLAEARPTQGTILNTEAFF
TRBJ2-7 | TRBV7-9 | CASSPLEAADEQYF
TRBJ1-3 | TRBV6-6 | CASGDLSGNTIYF
TRBJ2-1 | TRBV6-1 | CASSQPGLAGVEQFF
TRBJ2-2 | TRBV2 | CASSRLAGNTGELFF
TRBJ1-6 | TRBV6-5 | CASSYSNRNLVNSPLHF
TRBJ2-7 | TRBV7-9 | CASNAGLNYEQYF
TRBJ2-7 | TRBV5-6 | CASHGTDYEQYF
TRBJ2-3 | TRBV7-9 | CASSPGLYSTDTQYF
TRBJ1-4 | TRBV7-2 | CASSLSGGGEKLFF
TRBJ2-7 | TRBV11-2 | CASSPGQVGPYEQYF